This TCR beta chain was captured by sequencing in a study of cytomegalovirus exposure and HLA in healthy donors. PCR employed 60 Vbeta and 13 Jbeta primers. Study processing details: Later reanalysis found 80 million or so unique TCR beta chains, roughly 10 million of them shared. Using immunoSEQ multiplex PCR, the repertoire was profiled, and TCRdb retains in-frame clones only, with some absent. The DNA gave D and trimming, while V, J and clone size come from that table. Counted here are fewer than 200,000 clones, roughly 77% occurring once; the ten biggest clones make up about 1.9%. CDR1 SEHNR and CDR2 FQNEAQ come from the germline V gene (reference sequence). This CDR3 spans 14 amino acids. Trimming pared 5 bases from V and 8 bases from J, leaving 16 bases between.

The source of this sequence is a young woman in good health and CMV-seronegative. Sequenced material: PBMCs. This chain uses TRBV7-9 with TRBJ1-5; the D is unclear. The CDR3 nucleotides read TGTGCCAGCAGCCCCGGCAACCTAGGAGAGCCCCAGCATTTT. The encoded protein is CASSPGNLGEPQHF. Full variable domain (remainder filled in from reference TRBV7-9 and TRBJ1-5): DTGVSQNPRHKITKRGQNVTFRCDPISEHNRLYWYRQTLGQGPEFLTYFQNEAQLEKSRLLSDRFSAERPKGSFSTLEIQRTEQGDSAMYLCASSPGNLGEPQHFGDGTRLSIL.